This TCR beta chain derives from a study of cytomegalovirus exposure and HLA in healthy donors. Study-wide results and caveats: CMV serostatus was the only recorded immune exposure for donors.

In the case of this clone: Its antigen is unidentified.

Researchers ran the PCR with 60 Vbeta and 13 Jbeta primers. This table comes from immunoSEQ multiplex PCR, and its TCRdb copy is limited to in-frame clones, with some not included. The sample consists of about 200,000 clones, 70% to 85% of them appearing once. V lost 3 bases to trimming and J lost 7 bases; unmatched junction nucleotides: 6. This CDR3 contains 14 residues. Germline V gene lookup returns CDR1 SGHNT and CDR2 YYREEE (reference sequence). Sequencing was done on a sample of PBMCs. This TCR derives from a man in his forties or fifties in good health and CMV-seronegative. The rearrangement links TRBV5-4 to TRBJ2-1; TRBD2 aligns across 8 bases. CDR3 amino acids: CASSSSGLGNEQFF. The CDR3 DNA follows: TGTGCCAGCAGCTCCTCGGGACTAGGGAATGAGCAGTTCTTC.